Sequencing of this T cell receptor (beta chain) was carried out in a study of shared clonotypes between healthy human individuals. TCRdb's table, derived via immunoSEQ multiplex PCR, lists solely in-frame clones and lacks some. The sample has approximately 500,000 clones; about four fifths are singletons. Each unsorted sample relied on 90 million or so PBMCs as its source of genomic DNA. The CDR3 covers 15 residues. Germline V gene sequence: CDR1 MDHEN, CDR2 SYDVKM. With V trimmed by 4 bases and J by 7 bases, 7 bases remained unmatched. The sequence came from a woman aged 35 to 49 in good health. Some clones in this sample may be carry-over from other donors' samples. Material: PBMCs. J is TRBJ2-1 and V is TRBV28; 10 bases map to TRBD1. The CDR3 here is CASSSRQGALNEQFF. For the CDR3, the DNA is TGTGCCAGCAGTTCACGACAGGGGGCGTTGAATGAGCAGTTCTTC.